This T cell receptor beta chain was documented in a study of blood T cell repertoires in COVID-19. This table comes from immunoSEQ multiplex PCR, and its TCRdb copy is limited to in-frame clones, with some not included. The sample has tens of thousands of clones; roughly 80% are singletons. The germline V gene encodes CDR1 MNHEY and CDR2 SVGAGI. The V end lost 6 bases, the J end lost 4 bases, and 12 bases lay between the germline ends. This CDR3 spans 13 amino acids. The receptor comes from a man older than 75 with active or convalescent COVID-19. This chain links TRBV6-5 with TRBJ1-2; D is unresolved. Sequenced input: peripheral blood. In DNA, the CDR3 is TGTGCCAGCAGCCCCGGGTTCGGCTATGGCTACACCTTC. It codes for CASSPGFGYGYTF.